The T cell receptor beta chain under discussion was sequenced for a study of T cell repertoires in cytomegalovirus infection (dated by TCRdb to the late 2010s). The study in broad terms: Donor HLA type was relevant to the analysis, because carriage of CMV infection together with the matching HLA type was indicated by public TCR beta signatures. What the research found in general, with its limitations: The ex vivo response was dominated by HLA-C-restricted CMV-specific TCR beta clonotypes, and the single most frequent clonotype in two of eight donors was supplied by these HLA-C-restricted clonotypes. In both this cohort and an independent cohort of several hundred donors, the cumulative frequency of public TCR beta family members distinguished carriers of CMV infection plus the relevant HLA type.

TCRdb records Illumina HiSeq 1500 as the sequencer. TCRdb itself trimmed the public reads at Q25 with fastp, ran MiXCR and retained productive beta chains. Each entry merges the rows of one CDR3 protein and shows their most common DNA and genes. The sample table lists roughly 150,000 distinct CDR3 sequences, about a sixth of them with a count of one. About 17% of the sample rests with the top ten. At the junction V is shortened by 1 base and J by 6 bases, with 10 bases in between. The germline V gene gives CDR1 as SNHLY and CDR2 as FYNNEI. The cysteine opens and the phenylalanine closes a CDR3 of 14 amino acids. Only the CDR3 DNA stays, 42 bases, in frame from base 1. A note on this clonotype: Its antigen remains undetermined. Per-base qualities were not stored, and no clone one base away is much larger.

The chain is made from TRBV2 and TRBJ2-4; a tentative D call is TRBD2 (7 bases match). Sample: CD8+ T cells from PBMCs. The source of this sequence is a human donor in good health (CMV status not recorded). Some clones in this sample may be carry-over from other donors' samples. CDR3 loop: CASSEGAGANIQYF. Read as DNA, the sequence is TGTGCCAGCAGTGAAGGGGCGGGGGCAAACATTCAGTACTTC.